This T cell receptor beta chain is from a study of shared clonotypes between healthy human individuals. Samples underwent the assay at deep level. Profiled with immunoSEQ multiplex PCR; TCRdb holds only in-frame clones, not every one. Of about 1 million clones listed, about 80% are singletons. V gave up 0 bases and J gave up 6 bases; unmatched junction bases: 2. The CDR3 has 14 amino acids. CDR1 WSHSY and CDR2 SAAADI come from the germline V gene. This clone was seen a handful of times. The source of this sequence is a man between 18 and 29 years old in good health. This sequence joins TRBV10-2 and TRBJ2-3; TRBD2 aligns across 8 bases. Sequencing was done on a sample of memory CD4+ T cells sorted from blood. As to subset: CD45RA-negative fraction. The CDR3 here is CASSESSGTDTQYF. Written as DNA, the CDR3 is TGCGCCAGCAGTGAGTCTAGCGGGACTGATACGCAGTATTTT.